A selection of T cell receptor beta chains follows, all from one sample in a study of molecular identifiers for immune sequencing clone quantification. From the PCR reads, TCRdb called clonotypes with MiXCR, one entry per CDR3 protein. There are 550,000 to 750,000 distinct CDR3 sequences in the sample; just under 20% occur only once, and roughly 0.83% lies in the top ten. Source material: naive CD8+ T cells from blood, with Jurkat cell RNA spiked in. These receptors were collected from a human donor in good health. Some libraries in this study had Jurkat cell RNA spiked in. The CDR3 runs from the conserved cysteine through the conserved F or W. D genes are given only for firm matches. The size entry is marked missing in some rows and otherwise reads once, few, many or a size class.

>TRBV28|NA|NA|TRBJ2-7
CASSIANTPGYEQYF
TGTGCCAGCAGTATCGCTAATACCCCGGGGTACGAGCAGTACTTC
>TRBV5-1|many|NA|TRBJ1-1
CASSLSASGPEAFF
TGCGCCAGCAGCTTATCGGCCTCAGGGCCTGAAGCTTTCTTT
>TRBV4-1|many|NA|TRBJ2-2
CASSRRTGELFF
TGCGCCAGCAGCCGGCGGACCGGGGAGCTGTTTTTT
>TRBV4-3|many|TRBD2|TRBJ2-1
CASSQDAGGPYNEQFF
TGCGCCAGCAGCCAAGATGCGGGGGGACCATACAATGAGCAGTTCTTC
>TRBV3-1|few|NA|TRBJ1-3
CASSQEHSFGNTIYF
TGTGCCAGCAGCCAAGAACACAGCTTTGGAAACACCATATATTTT
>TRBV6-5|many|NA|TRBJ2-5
CASSYSRGIQETQYF
TGTGCCAGCAGTTACTCGAGAGGGATTCAGGAGACCCAGTACTTC
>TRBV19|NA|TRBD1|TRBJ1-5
CASSIYSGQGSNQPQHF
TGTGCCAGTAGTATTTATTCAGGACAGGGTAGCAATCAGCCCCAGCATTTT
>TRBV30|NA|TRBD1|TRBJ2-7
CAWSVLQGHKTDRGLGGTSYEQYF
TGTGCCTGGAGTGTACTGCAGGGACATAAAACCGACAGGGGGCTAGGTGGGACGTCCTACGAGCAGTACTTC
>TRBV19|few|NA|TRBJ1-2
CASSPHSGREDGYTF
TGTGCCAGTAGTCCTCATAGCGGTAGGGAAGATGGCTACACCTTC
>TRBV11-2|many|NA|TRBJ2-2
CASSSGTWNTGELFF
TGTGCCAGCAGCTCCGGGACATGGAACACCGGGGAGCTGTTTTTT
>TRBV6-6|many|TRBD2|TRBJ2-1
CASSSSGGGDEQFF
TGTGCCAGCAGTTCTAGCGGGGGGGGAGATGAGCAGTTCTTC
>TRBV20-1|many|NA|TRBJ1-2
CSARDSPKEYGYTF
TGCAGTGCTAGAGATTCCCCAAAAGAGTATGGCTACACCTTC
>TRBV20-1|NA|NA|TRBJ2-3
CSAIPPGTDTQYF
TGCAGTGCTATACCGCCCGGCACAGATACGCAGTATTTT
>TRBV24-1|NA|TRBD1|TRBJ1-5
CATSDPDRGPNQPQHF
TGTGCCACCAGTGACCCGGACAGGGGGCCGAATCAGCCCCAGCATTTT
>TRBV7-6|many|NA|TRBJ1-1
CASSLSQNFGTEAFF
TGTGCCAGCAGCTTATCCCAGAATTTCGGCACTGAAGCTTTCTTT
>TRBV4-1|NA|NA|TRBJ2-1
CASSQDLRRALGRDEQFF
TGCGCCAGCAGCCAAGACCTCCGCAGGGCCCTCGGTCGGGATGAGCAGTTCTTC
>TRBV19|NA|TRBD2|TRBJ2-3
CASSTRAWIAGDTDTQYF
TGTGCCAGTAGTACGCGGGCTTGGATAGCGGGGGACACAGATACGCAGTATTTT
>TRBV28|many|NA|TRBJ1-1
CASSFVRGLNTEAFF
TGTGCCAGCAGTTTTGTCAGGGGTTTGAACACTGAAGCTTTCTTT
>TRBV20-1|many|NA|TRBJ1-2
CSARDSQGPLHGYTF
TGCAGTGCTAGAGATTCTCAAGGACCGCTCCATGGCTACACCTTC
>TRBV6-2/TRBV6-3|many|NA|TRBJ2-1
CASSSWGDYNEQFF
TGTGCCAGCAGTTCGTGGGGGGATTACAATGAGCAGTTCTTC
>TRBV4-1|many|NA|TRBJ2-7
CASSQDHPGAYEQYF
TGCGCCAGCAGCCAAGACCATCCGGGAGCCTACGAGCAGTACTTC
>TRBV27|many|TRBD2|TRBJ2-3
CASRSGRAGDTQYF
TGTGCCAGCAGAAGCGGGAGGGCCGGGGATACGCAGTATTTT
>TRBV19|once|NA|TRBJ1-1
CASMVAPMNTEAFF
TGTGCCAGTATGGTAGCTCCGATGAACACTGAAGCTTTCTTT
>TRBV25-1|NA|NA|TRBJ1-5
CASSVLGLNQPQHF
TGTGCCAGCAGTGTCCTAGGGTTAAATCAGCCCCAGCATTTT
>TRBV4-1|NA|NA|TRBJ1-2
CASSQDLGDGYTF
TGCGCCAGCAGCCAAGATCTGGGGGACGGCTACACCTTC
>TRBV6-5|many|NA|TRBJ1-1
CASSLTDVGGTEAFF
TGTGCCAGCAGCCTGACGGACGTGGGAGGCACTGAAGCTTTCTTT
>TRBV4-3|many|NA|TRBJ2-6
CASSQEFGISGANVLTF
TGCGCCAGCAGCCAAGAATTCGGTATCTCTGGGGCCAACGTCCTGACTTTC
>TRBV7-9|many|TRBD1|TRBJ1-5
CASSQTGQGVQPQHF
TGTGCCAGCAGTCAAACGGGACAGGGGGTTCAGCCCCAGCATTTT
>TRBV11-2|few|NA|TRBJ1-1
CASSLLPGGDTEAFF
TGTGCCAGCAGCTTACTTCCGGGGGGCGATACTGAAGCTTTCTTT
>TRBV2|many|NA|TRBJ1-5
CASNGREVNQPQHF
TGTGCCAGCAACGGCAGGGAGGTCAATCAGCCCCAGCATTTT
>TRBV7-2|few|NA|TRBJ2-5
CASSPILTATQETQYF
TGTGCCAGCAGCCCAATCTTGACAGCTACCCAAGAGACCCAGTACTTC
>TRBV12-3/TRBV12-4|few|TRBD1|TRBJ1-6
CASSLGDRQGFGYNSPLHF
TGTGCCAGCAGTTTGGGGGACCGACAGGGATTTGGCTATAATTCACCCCTCCACTTT
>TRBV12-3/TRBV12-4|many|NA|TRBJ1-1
CASSFGRRVQNTEAFF
TGTGCCAGCAGTTTCGGTAGGAGGGTCCAAAACACTGAAGCTTTCTTT
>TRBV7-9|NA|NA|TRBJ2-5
CASSHRGAGTQETQYF
TGTGCCAGCAGCCATCGGGGGGCTGGGACCCAAGAGACCCAGTACTTC
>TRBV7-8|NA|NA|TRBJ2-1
CASSLRSKQFF
TGTGCTAGCAGCTTGCGAAGCAAGCAGTTCTTC
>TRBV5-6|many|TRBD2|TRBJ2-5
CASSWGGEQETQYF
TGTGCCAGCAGCTGGGGGGGAGAACAAGAGACCCAGTACTTC
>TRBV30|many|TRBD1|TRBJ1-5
CAWSLTGAFSNQPQHF
TGTGCCTGGAGCCTCACAGGGGCCTTTAGCAATCAGCCCCAGCATTTT
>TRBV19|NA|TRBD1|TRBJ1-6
CASQPGQGSPLHF
TGTGCCAGCCAGCCGGGACAGGGTTCACCCCTCCACTTT
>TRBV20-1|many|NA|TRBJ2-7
CSARIVTPYEQYF
TGCAGTGCTCGGATCGTGACCCCCTACGAGCAGTACTTC
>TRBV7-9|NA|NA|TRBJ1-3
CASSIGDSGNTIYF
TGTGCCAGCAGCATCGGCGACTCTGGAAACACCATATATTTT
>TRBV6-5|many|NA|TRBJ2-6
CASSYQGGFSSGANVLTF
TGTGCCAGCAGTTACCAGGGGGGGTTTAGCTCTGGGGCCAACGTCCTGACTTTC
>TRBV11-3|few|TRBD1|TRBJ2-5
CASSPRTGDETQYF
TGTGCCAGCAGCCCAAGGACAGGGGATGAGACCCAGTACTTC
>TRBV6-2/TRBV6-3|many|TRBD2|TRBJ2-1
CASGLAGNLYNEQFF
TGTGCCAGCGGTTTAGCGGGCAATCTATACAATGAGCAGTTCTTC
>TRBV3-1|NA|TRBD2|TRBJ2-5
CASSQGQREGPQETQYF
TGTGCCAGCAGCCAAGGCCAGCGGGAGGGCCCACAAGAGACCCAGTACTTC
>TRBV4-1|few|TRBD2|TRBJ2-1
CASSQTGPGLAGTNEQFF
TGCGCCAGCAGCCAAACAGGCCCGGGACTAGCGGGAACCAATGAGCAGTTCTTC
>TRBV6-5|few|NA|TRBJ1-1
CASSYSTMGNTEAFF
TGTGCCAGCAGTTACTCGACTATGGGTAACACTGAAGCTTTCTTT
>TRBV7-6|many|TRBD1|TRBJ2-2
CASSPTGRGELFF
TGTGCCAGCAGCCCGACAGGGCGCGGGGAGCTGTTTTTT
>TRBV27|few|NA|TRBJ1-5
CASSLSGSGDQPQHF
TGTGCCAGCAGTTTAAGCGGGTCAGGGGATCAGCCCCAGCATTTT
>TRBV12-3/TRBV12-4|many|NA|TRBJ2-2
CASSPLLAANTGELFF
TGTGCCAGCAGCCCCCTCCTCGCGGCCAACACCGGGGAGCTGTTTTTT
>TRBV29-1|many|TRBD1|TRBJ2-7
CSVGTGRSYEQYF
TGCAGCGTTGGGACAGGGAGGTCCTACGAGCAGTACTTC
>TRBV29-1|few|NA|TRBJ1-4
CSVGSLGEKLFF
TGCAGCGTTGGTTCGTTAGGGGAAAAACTGTTTTTT
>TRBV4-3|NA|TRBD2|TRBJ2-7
CASSQYASGGALYEQYF
TGCGCCAGCAGCCAATACGCTAGCGGGGGGGCGTTGTACGAGCAGTACTTC
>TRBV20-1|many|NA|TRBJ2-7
CSARDPHGLSYEQYF
TGCAGTGCTAGAGATCCTCACGGCCTCTCCTACGAGCAGTACTTC
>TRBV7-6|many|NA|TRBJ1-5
CASSLTDSPNQPQHF
TGTGCCAGCAGCTTAACGGACAGTCCCAATCAGCCCCAGCATTTT
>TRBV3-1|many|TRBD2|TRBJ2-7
CASSDDTSGAPYEQYF
TGTGCCAGCAGCGACGACACTAGCGGGGCGCCCTACGAGCAGTACTTC
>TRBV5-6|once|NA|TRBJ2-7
CASSYWTDYEQYF
TGTGCCAGCAGCTATTGGACGGACTACGAGCAGTACTTC